These 26 T cell receptor beta chains were all obtained from the same sample, sequenced in a study of blood T cell repertoires in COVID-19. Profiling relied on immunoSEQ multiplex PCR, and the TCRdb table lists in-frame clones only, not all of them. The data contain around 40,000 clones, roughly 90% of them singletons. Source material: peripheral blood. The origin of the receptors is a human donor in a cohort sampled during active COVID-19.

V usage is TRBV29-1 and J usage is TRBJ2-7; the D gene is possibly TRBD2 (6 bases). V shed 6 bases and J shed 0 bases, with 12 bases lying between them. CDR3 length: 13 residues. Germline V gene lookup returns CDR1 SQVTM and CDR2 ANQGSEA. The CDR3 is CSVRGTYSYEQYF. The DNA of the CDR3 is TGCAGCGTCCGGGGGACCTACTCCTACGAGCAGTACTTC.

The chain links TRBV20-1 to TRBJ2-7; a weak D match, TRBD1 (6 bases). The CDR3 sequence is 11 residues long. Trimming pared 4 bases from V and 3 bases from J, leaving 7 bases between. CDR1 is DFQATT and CDR2 is SNEGSKA in the germline V gene (reference sequence). In DNA form, the CDR3 reads TGCAGTGCTATCAGGGGCTACGAGCAGTACTTC. Protein sequence: CSAIRGYEQYF.

The chain carries TRBV9 and TRBJ2-2, with 7 bases identical to TRBD1. Germline CDR1 is SGDLS and CDR2 is YYNGEE. V lost 4 bases and J lost 6; bases outside the gene matches: 6. The CDR3 is made up of 14 amino acids. The CDR3: CASSRQGSAGELFF. CDR3 in DNA: TGTGCCAGCAGCCGACAGGGTAGCGCCGGGGAGCTGTTTTTT.

The chain joins TRBV12-3 or TRBV12-4 to TRBJ1-2, with D possibly TRBD1 on 5 matching bases. The CDR3 loop spans 13 amino acids. V dropped 7 bases and J dropped 3 bases, with 12 bases sitting between them. This chain's CDR3 is CASTTRAHYGYTF. CDR3 nucleotides: TGTGCCAGCACCACCAGGGCTCACTATGGCTACACCTTC.

The count of this clone is one. The genes are TRBV11-2 and TRBJ2-7, with D possibly matching TRBD1 (5 bases). Trimming cost V 1 base and J 2 bases, with 12 bases left between them. The CDR3 consists of 15 residues. From germline, CDR1 is SGHAT and CDR2 FQNNGV. CDR3 coding DNA: TGTGCCAGCAGCTTAGGTTTAGGGGCAACCTACGAGCAGTACTTC. Protein: CASSLGLGATYEQYF.

The V gene is TRBV27, the J gene TRBJ2-1, with 10 bases lining up with TRBD2. V gave up 0 bases and J gave up 9 bases; unmatched junction bases: 14. The CDR3 sequence is 18 residues long. Germline assignment: CDR1 MNHEY and CDR2 SMNVEV (reference sequence). The CDR3 is CASSLSPHLAGAMPEQFF. In DNA, the CDR3 is TGTGCCAGCAGTTTATCCCCCCACCTAGCGGGGGCCATGCCTGAGCAGTTCTTC.

V usage is TRBV7-2 and J usage is TRBJ2-7; 7 bases are shared with TRBD1. The CDR3 is 15 residues long. The germline CDR1 and CDR2 sequences are SGHTA and FQGNSA. Trimming took 0 bases from V and 4 from J; bases not matched to a gene: 6. The CDR3 is CASSLAGQELYEQYF. CDR3 DNA sequence: TGTGCCAGCAGCTTAGCCGGACAGGAACTATACGAGCAGTACTTC.

The rearrangement links TRBV3-1 (or the pseudogene TRBV3-2) to TRBJ2-7, with 8 bases fitting TRBD1. Germline V gene data show CDR1 as LGHDT and CDR2 as YNNKEL (reference sequence). The V segment lost 7 bases and the J segment 5 bases; nucleotides outside the gene matches: 10. The CDR3 has 14 amino acids. The CDR3 reads CASTQQGVVDEQYF. The CDR3 coding sequence is TGTGCCAGCACTCAACAGGGGGTAGTGGACGAGCAGTACTTC.

The chain carries TRBV29-1 and TRBJ1-1; TRBD1 aligns across 8 bases. The germline V gene has CDR1 SQVTM and CDR2 ANQGSEA. The CDR3 contains 14 residues. The V gene end was trimmed by 6 bases and the J gene end by 1 base; junction bases not matched to a gene: 7. CDR3: CSVQQGGRNTEAFF. The CDR3 nucleotides read TGCAGCGTCCAACAGGGGGGTCGGAACACTGAAGCTTTCTTT.

J is TRBJ1-4 and V is TRBV27; 9 nucleotides line up with TRBD1. This CDR3 has 15 amino acids. CDR1 is MNHEY, CDR2 SMNVEV, per germline (reference sequence). J was trimmed by 5 bases and V by 6 bases; bases with no gene match: 7. The CDR3 loop is CASRDAGTGNEKLFF. The CDR3 bases are TGTGCCAGCAGAGATGCGGGGACAGGGAATGAAAAACTGTTTTTT.

This chain uses TRBV25-1 with TRBJ1-6; D is undetermined. Germline CDR1 and CDR2: MGHDK and SYGVNS. The V gene lost 5 bases and the J gene lost 0 bases, with 5 bases spanning the gap. CDR3 length: 14 amino acids. The chain's CDR3 is CASSSSSYNSPLHF. The CDR3 DNA sequence: TGTGCCAGCAGTTCCAGCTCCTATAATTCACCCCTCCACTTT.

The V and J genes are TRBV5-1 and TRBJ1-2; D not resolved. This CDR3 has 15 residues. V was clipped by 7 bases and J by 4 bases, with 20 bases between them. From germline, CDR1 is SGHRS and CDR2 YFSETQ. The CDR3 nucleotides read TGCGCCAGCGGCAGAGAGACTAGGGATTCCTATGGCTACACCTTC. Translation gives CASGRETRDSYGYTF. Full variable domain (outside the CDR3, taken from reference TRBV5-1 and TRBJ1-2): KAGVTQTPRYLIKTRGQQVTLSCSPISGHRSVSWYQQTPGQGLQFLFEYFSETQRNKGNFPGRFSGRQFSNSRSEMNVSTLELGDSALYLCASGRETRDSYGYTFGSGTRLTVV.

The count of this clone is one. The rearrangement links TRBV4-2 to TRBJ2-7; 12 nucleotides align to TRBD1. This CDR3 comprises 15 residues. With 3 bases clipped from V and 5 bases from J, the junction kept 5 bases outside the gene matches. Germline V gene data show CDR1 as LGHNA and CDR2 as YNFKEQ. DNA for the CDR3: TGTGCCAGCAGCCACCTCCGGGACAGGGGGCACGAGCAGTACTTC. Its protein product is CASSHLRDRGHEQYF.

The chain employs TRBV5-1 and TRBJ2-5; possible D gene TRBD2, 6 bases. The CDR3 has 14 residues. V was clipped by 3 bases and J by 5 bases, with 14 bases between them. Germline-derived CDR1 and CDR2 are SGHRS and YFSETQ. The CDR3 bases are TGCGCCAGCAGCTACTGGGAGGTCGAGGAGACCCAGTACTTC. Its protein is CASSYWEVEETQYF.

This rearrangement joins TRBV19 to TRBJ2-1, with 11 positions matching TRBD2. The trim removed 5 bases at V and 5 bases at J, leaving 5 bases unmatched. The CDR3 is made up of 15 amino acids. Looked up from germline, CDR1 is LNHDA and CDR2 is SQIVND (reference sequence). The CDR3 DNA is TGTGCCAGTAGTGTCACTAGCGGGGGACACAATGAGCAGTTCTTC. It encodes CASSVTSGGHNEQFF.

This clone was counted a single time. CDR3: CASSLDRGWDIQYF. Written as DNA, the CDR3 is TGTGCCAGCAGCTTGGACAGGGGATGGGACATTCAGTACTTC. The chain couples TRBV5-8 to TRBJ2-4, with 7 bases identical to TRBD1. This CDR3 contains 14 residues. Germline CDR1 and CDR2: SGHTS and YDEGEE. Trimming cost V 0 bases and J 8 bases; bases outside gene matches: 5.

The chain joins TRBV5-6 to TRBJ2-7; 10 positions agree with TRBD2. The CDR3 has 14 amino acids. The junction had 10 bases not matched to a gene; V was cut back by 4 bases and J by 9 bases. Germline values: CDR1 SGHDT, CDR2 YYEEEE. CDR3 region: CASSQGLAPKGQYF. For the CDR3, the DNA is TGTGCCAGCAGCCAGGGACTAGCGCCAAAAGGGCAGTACTTC.

This rearrangement joins TRBV28 to TRBJ2-2; TRBD2 might be the D (5 bases). The CDR3 runs to 14 residues. The germline gives CDR1 MDHEN, CDR2 SYDVKM. V shed 4 bases and J shed 3 bases, with 9 bases lying between them. The CDR3 region has the DNA TGTGCCAGCAGTTCTTCCGGGGACACCGGGGAGCTGTTTTTT. Amino acids: CASSSSGDTGELFF.

The chain employs TRBV4-1 and TRBJ2-1; TRBD2 is a possible D gene (5 bases). The V end lost 8 bases, the J end lost 6 bases, and 17 bases lay between the germline ends. Germline V gene lookup returns CDR1 MGHRA and CDR2 YSYEKL. The CDR3 loop spans 14 amino acids. The CDR3 DNA reads as TGCGCCAGCTACGACTATGCGGGCACCAATGAGCAGTTCTTC. Translating gives CASYDYAGTNEQFF.

This clone was detected once. Other DNA variants within this sample encode the same CDR3. The chain employs TRBV5-4 and TRBJ2-7; TRBD2 might be the D (6 bases). The CDR3 extends over 14 amino acids. The germline V and J ends were trimmed by 4 bases and 6 bases, with 17 bases remaining between them. Per the germline V gene, CDR1 is SGHNT and CDR2 is YYREEE (reference sequence). The DNA for the CDR3 is TGTGCCAGCAGCCTAGCCGGCGGAGGGCGCGAGCAGTACTTC. Translated, it gives CASSLAGGGREQYF. The complete variable domain, with remaining parts taken from reference TRBV5-4 and TRBJ2-7, reads ETGVTQSPTHLIKTRGQQVTLRCSSQSGHNTVSWYQQALGQGPQFIFQYYREEENGRGNFPPRFSGLQFPNYSSELNVNALELDDSALYLCASSLAGGGREQYFGPGTRLTVT.

A word on this clone: The sample carries other DNA sequences with the same CDR3. This sequence joins TRBV10-3 and TRBJ1-5, with 9 bases aligning to TRBD1. The CDR3 has 16 residues. Germline assignment: CDR1 ENHRY and CDR2 SYGVKD. J was trimmed by 0 bases and V by 0 bases; bases with no gene match: 0. As DNA, the CDR3 is TGTGCCATCAGTGAGTCGGGACAGGGTAGCAATCAGCCCCAGCATTTT. Its protein is CAISESGQGSNQPQHF.

The genes are TRBV5-6 and TRBJ1-2; 9 positions agree with TRBD1. CDR1 is SGHDT and CDR2 is YYEEEE in the germline V gene. V lost 0 bases, J lost 6 bases, and 15 bases stayed unmatched. The CDR3 extends over 18 amino acids. The DNA for the CDR3 is TGTGCCAGCAGCTTGGGCCCTCCGGGACAGGGACGTACTCATGGCTACACCTTC. Translated, it gives CASSLGPPGQGRTHGYTF.

V usage is TRBV10-3 and J usage is TRBJ2-5, with TRBD1 identical over 9 bases. This CDR3 is 14 amino acids long. J gave up 5 bases and V 9 bases, and 10 bases lay outside the gene matches. CDR1 and CDR2 from the germline V gene are ENHRY and SYGVKD. The CDR3 sequence is CAIGTGSFSETQYF. The DNA for the CDR3 is TGTGCCATTGGGACAGGGTCTTTCTCGGAGACCCAGTACTTC.

This chain links TRBV4-3 with TRBJ2-2; D is perhaps TRBD2 (6 bases). The CDR3 runs 15 residues. Germline CDR1 reads LGHNA; CDR2 reads YSLEER. V dropped 1 base and J dropped 2 bases, with 8 bases sitting between them. Here the CDR3 DNA reads TGCGCCAGCAGCCAAGGGACTACAAACACCGGGGAGCTGTTTTTT. Its translation: CASSQGTTNTGELFF.

V gene TRBV6-1 combines with J gene TRBJ2-4, with D perhaps TRBD1 (5 bases). CDR1 is MNHNS, CDR2 SASEGT, per germline. Between the trimmed V and J ends, which lost 3 bases and 0 bases, there was a span of 15 bases. The CDR3 has 17 residues. CDR3 sequence (DNA): TGTGCCAGCAGTGACCCATCGACAGTGCTAGCCAAAAACATTCAGTACTTC. Translation gives CASSDPSTVLAKNIQYF.

The chain links TRBV10-2 to TRBJ2-7; possibly TRBD2 for D (6 bases). The ends were cut back, 4 bases at V and 3 bases at J, with 7 bases in the middle. CDR1 is WSHSY, CDR2 SAAADI, per germline. The CDR3 covers 12 residues. The CDR3 nucleotides read TGCGCCAGCAGTGGGGGACTCTACGAGCAGTACTTC. Translating gives CASSGGLYEQYF.